Presented here are 30 T cell receptor beta chains from one specimen sequenced in a study of shared clonotypes between healthy human individuals. Terminally differentiated effector memory CD45RA+ cells were left out of the naive CD8 fraction, which was CD45RO-negative and positively selected for CCR7. Here immunoSEQ multiplex PCR was the method, and the copy in TCRdb shows in-frame clones only, minus some. The sample consists of just over 2,000,000 clones, about 95% of them appearing once. What was sequenced was naive CD8+ T cells sorted from blood. All receptors derive from a man aged 18 to 29 in good health.

CDR3 sequence: CASSLDPGADNEQFF. In nucleotides, the CDR3 is TGTGCCAGCAGCTTAGACCCAGGGGCGGACAATGAGCAGTTCTTC. The V gene is TRBV11-2, the J gene TRBJ2-1; a possible D gene is TRBD1 (6 bases). CDR3 size: 15 residues. V was cut by 0 bases and J by 5 bases, with 11 bases left in between. CDR1 and CDR2 (germline): SGHAT, FQNNGV.

The chain has TRBV4-1 and TRBJ2-7; D unclear. The V end was cut by 1 base, the J end by 4 bases, with 14 bases between. The CDR3 has 15 amino acids. CDR1 and CDR2 from the germline V gene are MGHRA and YSYEKL. CDR3 residues: CASSQGAGPLYEQYF. The CDR3 coding sequence is TGCGCCAGCAGCCAAGGGGCAGGACCCCTTTACGAGCAGTACTTC.

This clone has just a few counts. The chain uses TRBV7-2 and TRBJ1-1, with a weak D call TRBD1 (5 bases). Germline lookup yields CDR1 SGHTA and CDR2 FQGNSA. The CDR3 sequence is 15 residues long. The V end was cut by 5 bases, the J end by 1 base, with 14 bases between. CDR3 sequence reads: CASSGRPGENTEAFF. For the CDR3, the DNA is TGTGCCAGCAGCGGACGTCCGGGGGAGAACACTGAAGCTTTCTTT.

A note on this clone: This sample also contains other DNA sequences that code for the same CDR3. The chain employs TRBV5-6 and TRBJ1-1, with a tentative D call TRBD1 (6 bases). V lost 4 bases and J 5 bases, leaving 9 bases between the germline ends. The CDR3 spans 12 residues. The germline CDR1 and CDR2 sequences are SGHDT and YYEEEE. The CDR3: CASSPQGTEAFF. The CDR3 DNA reads TGTGCCAGCAGCCCACAGGGTACTGAAGCTTTCTTT.

The V gene is TRBV6-1, the J gene TRBJ2-7; possible D gene TRBD1, 5 bases. The germline CDR1 and CDR2 sequences are MNHNS and SASEGT. This CDR3 is built from 15 residues. The V and J ends lost 1 base and 2 bases respectively, with 12 bases between them. CDR3: CASSEGLDITYEQYF. The CDR3, as DNA: TGTGCCAGCAGTGAAGGTCTGGACATTACCTACGAGCAGTACTTC.

About this clone: Other nucleotide sequences in the sample specify the same CDR3. V and J are TRBV7-9 and TRBJ1-1; D ambiguous. Per germline, CDR1 SEHNR and CDR2 FQNEAQ (reference sequence). The CDR3 loop spans 12 amino acids. With 1 base removed from V and 7 bases from J, the gap between germline ends came to 7 bases. The CDR3 spells CASSLGGGEAFF. The CDR3 DNA reads as TGTGCCAGCAGCTTAGGCGGAGGTGAAGCTTTCTTT.

The V and J genes are TRBV7-9 and TRBJ2-7; 9 bases align to TRBD2. J gave up 3 bases and V 1 base, and 7 bases lay outside the gene matches. CDR3 length: 16 residues. CDR1 and CDR2 from the germline V gene are SEHNR and FQNEAQ (reference sequence). CDR3 sequence (DNA): TGTGCCAGCAGCTTAGATATGGTAGCGGGGGACTACGAGCAGTACTTC. Translation: CASSLDMVAGDYEQYF.

The chain has TRBV5-1 and TRBJ2-7, with TRBD2 identical over 11 bases. The CDR3 is 15 residues long. Germline assignment: CDR1 SGHRS and CDR2 YFSETQ. Losses at the gene ends were 4 bases for V and 4 bases for J; bases not matched to a gene: 7. CDR3 in DNA: TGCGCCAGCAGCACTGGGACTAGCGGTGCTTACGAGCAGTACTTC. Residues: CASSTGTSGAYEQYF.

The CDR3 nucleotides read TGTGCCAGCAGCTTAAGCGGGGGACGAAGCGAGACCCAGTACTTC. Translated, it gives CASSLSGGRSETQYF. This chain uses TRBV13 with TRBJ2-5; 8 bases line up with TRBD2. CDR1 and CDR2 from the germline V gene are PRHDT and FYEKMQ (reference sequence). The ends lost 2 bases at V and 5 bases at J; junction bases unmatched: 7. The CDR3 is 15 amino acids.

This clone was found once. The sample contains more than one DNA sequence encoding this CDR3. The chain links TRBV4-3 to TRBJ1-2, with a tentative D call TRBD1 (6 bases). The V gene's germline CDR1 is LGHNA and CDR2 YSLEER. CDR3 length: 15 amino acids. Trimming removed 1 base at V and 4 bases at J, with 13 bases between. CDR3 nucleotides: TGCGCCAGCAGCCAAGGGGTTGGAGGGGGCTATGGCTACACCTTC. It translates to CASSQGVGGGYGYTF.

The J gene is TRBJ2-7, the V gene TRBV2; D uncertain. Trimming took 4 bases from V and 5 from J, leaving 15 bases between them. The V gene's germline CDR1 is SNHLY and CDR2 FYNNEI. The CDR3 consists of 14 residues. DNA of the CDR3: TGTGCCAGCAGTGTTGCGGAAGGCCCCGACGAGCAGTACTTC. Protein: CASSVAEGPDEQYF.

V gene TRBV27 combines with J gene TRBJ1-2; no clear D gene. With 6 bases removed from V and 3 bases from J, the gap between germline ends came to 11 bases. Germline CDR1 and CDR2: MNHEY and SMNVEV (reference sequence). This CDR3 is 13 amino acids long. CDR3 sequence (DNA): TGTGCCAGCAGGCAAGGTACGGACTATGGCTACACCTTC. Translation: CASRQGTDYGYTF.

Note on this clone: Within the sample, other DNA sequences also encode this same CDR3. V and J are TRBV9 and TRBJ1-4; D is unclear. Germline values: CDR1 SGDLS, CDR2 YYNGEE. The V end lost 4 bases, the J end lost 0 bases, and 10 bases lay between the germline ends. There are 15 residues in the CDR3. DNA of the CDR3: TGTGCCAGCAGCTCATCAGGAGCAACTAATGAAAAACTGTTTTTT. It specifies CASSSSGATNEKLFF.

The genes are TRBV7-2 and TRBJ2-2; 13 bases fit TRBD2. The V segment lost 1 base and the J segment 6 bases; nucleotides outside the gene matches: 5. The germline V gene encodes CDR1 SGHTA and CDR2 FQGNSA. This CDR3 region has 17 residues. The chain's CDR3 is CASSLGGTSGKPGELFF. DNA of the CDR3: TGTGCCAGCAGCTTAGGAGGGACTAGCGGGAAACCCGGGGAGCTGTTTTTT.

J is TRBJ2-7 and V is TRBV28, with 7 bases aligning to TRBD1. The germline CDR1 and CDR2 sequences are MDHEN and SYDVKM. The CDR3 totals 15 residues. Trimming removed 7 bases from V and 4 bases from J; junction bases left unmatched: 13. The CDR3 loop is CASTHTGQLRYEQYF. The DNA for the CDR3 is TGTGCCAGCACCCACACGGGACAGCTTCGTTACGAGCAGTACTTC.

The chain carries TRBV19 and TRBJ1-5, with TRBD1 matching over 7 bases. V was clipped by 2 bases and J by 3 bases; unmatched bases: 4. The CDR3 extends over 15 amino acids. The germline gives CDR1 LNHDA, CDR2 SQIVND (reference sequence). CDR3 bases: TGTGCCAGTAGTATAAAGGGACAGAACAATCAGCCCCAGCATTTT. Protein sequence: CASSIKGQNNQPQHF.

The J gene is TRBJ2-5, the V gene TRBV6-5; 10 bases map to TRBD1. With V trimmed by 10 bases and J by 0 bases, 5 bases remained unmatched. This CDR3 comprises 14 residues. CDR1 MNHEY and CDR2 SVGAGI come from the germline V gene. The CDR3 DNA is TGTGCCACCGTGGACAGGGGGTACCAAGAGACCCAGTACTTC. It yields the protein CATVDRGYQETQYF.

CDR3 residues: CASSLAPGSFSEQYF. For the CDR3, the DNA is TGTGCCAGCAGCTTGGCCCCCGGTTCTTTCTCCGAGCAGTACTTC. The chain combines TRBV5-8 with TRBJ2-7; no clear D gene. Per germline, CDR1 SGHTS and CDR2 YDEGEE. This CDR3 has 15 amino acids. V lost 0 bases, J lost 6 bases, and 16 bases lay in between.

In its sample, this clone was seen once. The chain couples TRBV28 to TRBJ2-5, with unresolved D. This CDR3 is 15 amino acids long. Germline loops: CDR1 MDHEN, CDR2 SYDVKM. Trimming removed 6 bases at V and 2 bases at J, with 16 bases between. The CDR3 spells CASSQKRADQETQYF. In DNA form, the CDR3 reads TGTGCCAGCAGCCAAAAACGGGCTGATCAAGAGACCCAGTACTTC.

The chain carries TRBV30 and TRBJ1-2; possible D gene TRBD1, 5 bases. The germline CDR1 and CDR2 sequences are GTSNPN and SVGIG (reference sequence). The CDR3 has 13 residues. The V end lost 8 bases, the J end lost 2 bases, and 15 bases lay between the germline ends. The DNA of the CDR3 is TGTGCCCAGGGAGGGCGCTGGAACTATGGCTACACCTTC. Translation: CAQGGRWNYGYTF.

The rearrangement uses TRBV5-4 and TRBJ2-7, with 14 bases that match TRBD2. The germline CDR1 and CDR2 sequences are SGHNT and YYREEE (reference sequence). The V gene end was trimmed by 2 bases and the J gene end by 3 bases; junction bases not matched to a gene: 10. CDR3 length: 18 residues. The CDR3 loop reads CASSLPGLAGEWNYEQYF. The CDR3 DNA is TGTGCCAGCAGCTTACCGGGACTAGCGGGAGAGTGGAACTACGAGCAGTACTTC.

This sequence joins TRBV10-1 and TRBJ2-3; 9 nucleotides match TRBD2. Trimming at V came to 7 bases and at J to 4 bases, leaving 12 bases not matched to a gene. The CDR3 has 16 amino acids. Germline loops: CDR1 WNHNN, CDR2 SYGVQD (reference sequence). The CDR3 loop reads CASTPLAGRSADTQYF. The CDR3 region has the DNA TGCGCCAGCACCCCGCTAGCGGGGCGCTCCGCAGATACGCAGTATTTT.

CDR3 sequence (DNA): TGTGCCAGCAGCTTGCGGGGGCTGAGGACTGAAGCTTTCTTT. It translates to CASSLRGLRTEAFF. V is TRBV5-5 and J is TRBJ1-1, with D possibly matching TRBD1 (6 bases). Looked up from germline, CDR1 is SGHKS and CDR2 is YYEKEE (reference sequence). The CDR3 consists of 14 residues. With 1 base removed from V and 5 bases from J, the gap between germline ends came to 12 bases. Using reference TRBV5-5 and TRBJ1-1 for the parts outside the CDR3, the full variable domain is DAGVTQSPTHLIKTRGQQVTLRCSPISGHKSVSWYQQVLGQGPQFIFQYYEKEERGRGNFPDRFSARQFPNYSSELNVNALLLGDSALYLCASSLRGLRTEAFFGQGTRLTVV.

The genes are TRBV7-9 and TRBJ1-1, with 11 bases aligning to TRBD1. The length of the CDR3 is 15 residues. Germline CDR1 SEHNR, CDR2 FQNEAQ (reference sequence). The J segment lost 6 bases and the V segment lost 5 bases, leaving 8 bases of the junction unmatched. This CDR3 reads CASSPPGTGGPEAFF. In DNA, the CDR3 is TGTGCCAGCAGCCCACCCGGGACAGGGGGTCCTGAAGCTTTCTTT.

The chain is built from TRBV28 and TRBJ2-7; TRBD2 matches 8 bases. The V gene's germline CDR1 is MDHEN and CDR2 SYDVKM. The CDR3 has 13 amino acids. Trimming at V came to 3 bases and at J to 13 bases, leaving 11 bases not matched to a gene. CDR3 region: CASSLPEGGGIYF. The CDR3, as DNA: TGTGCCAGCAGTTTGCCCGAGGGCGGGGGGATTTACTTC.

V and J are TRBV6-5 and TRBJ2-3; D is uncertain. The CDR3 is made up of 13 amino acids. V was clipped by 6 bases and J by 6 bases, with 13 bases between them. CDR1 is MNHEY, CDR2 SVGAGI, per germline. The CDR3 loop is CASRTQVGDTQYF. For the CDR3, the DNA is TGTGCCAGCAGAACGCAAGTAGGGGATACGCAGTATTTT.

The chain has TRBV27 and TRBJ2-1; 7 bases are shared with TRBD2. The trim removed 2 bases at V and 2 bases at J, leaving 3 bases unmatched. Germline CDR1 and CDR2: MNHEY and SMNVEV (reference sequence). The CDR3 has 15 residues. The CDR3 is CASSLVGGTYNEQFF. DNA of the CDR3: TGTGCCAGCAGTTTAGTCGGGGGGACCTACAATGAGCAGTTCTTC.

The chain couples TRBV6-4 to TRBJ2-3; no reliable D call. V lost 3 bases to trimming and J lost 1 base, with 8 bases between them. From germline, CDR1 is MRHNA and CDR2 SNTAGT. CDR3 length: 14 amino acids. This CDR3 is CASSEQRRTDTQYF. The CDR3 coding sequence is TGTGCCAGCAGTGAACAGAGACGCACAGATACGCAGTATTTT.

This rearrangement joins TRBV5-1 to TRBJ2-5; 8 positions agree with TRBD1. Matching the DNA end better, TRBJ2-7 makes the J call doubtful. CDR3 size: 13 residues. The germline CDR1 and CDR2 sequences are SGHRS and YFSETQ. CDR3 nucleotide sequence: TGCGCCAGCAGCCAACAGGGGGACTACGAGCAGTACTTC. Protein: CASSQQGDYEQYF.

This clone has only one observation. Other DNA sequences within the sample encode an identical CDR3. The rearrangement uses TRBV9 and TRBJ2-3; TRBD2 matches 8 bases. V shed 0 bases, J shed 4 bases, and the junction held 4 bases outside the gene matches. This CDR3 is 15 amino acids long. The germline V gene has CDR1 SGDLS and CDR2 YYNGEE. In DNA, the CDR3 is TGTGCCAGCAGCGTAGACGGGGGGGCCGCAGATACGCAGTATTTT. It codes for CASSVDGGAADTQYF.